This entry concerns a single T cell receptor beta chain. Its cognate antigen has yet to be identified. Within one base of it there is no much larger clone, and no base qualities were kept. This specimen belongs to a study of cytomegalovirus exposure and HLA in healthy donors (dated by TCRdb to 2017 to 2019). Background for the entire study: According to a later analysis, one platform produced both the approximately 110 validation repertoires and the approximately 660 repertoires of the first cohort. The aim of the study was to test whether cataloging public T cell receptors could identify signatures of past pathogen exposure. A separate validation cohort of about 110 different subjects was used in addition to the approximately 700-subject first cohort. High-throughput TCR immunosequencing, statistical association of individual TCRs with disease status, and machine learning were combined to predict cytomegalovirus infection status.

Based on the germline V gene, the CDR1 and CDR2 sequences are MNHNS and SASEGT. The CDR3 covers 16 residues, taking in both the cysteine and the phenylalanine. CDR3 DNA is the only sequence kept; it has 48 bases, read in frame from the first base. V is cut back by 2 bases and J by 5 bases, with 9 bases in the junction unmatched. Broad study findings and their caveats: While some public TCRs were present in many individuals, most TCR sequences turned up only very rarely across donors. The study listed around 160 TCR beta chains as associated with cytomegalovirus. In a later analysis, TCRs clustered in the first cohort were found to also tend to co-occur in the 120 or so validation repertoires, with roughly 93% of cluster scores above 0. The validation cohort had no HLA typing available for a later analysis, so co-occurrence within that cohort was assessed over all 130 or so repertoires. In both the original and validation cohorts, the classifier was reported to diagnose cytomegalovirus status with high specificity and sensitivity. According to the authors, the approach could potentially be generalized to other disease states and immunological phenotypes. A few of the identified cytomegalovirus-associated TCR beta chains were confirmed in vitro to be specific for cytomegalovirus antigens.

The library was produced with the immunoSEQ multiplex PCR assay. As for the original processing: A statistical classification framework was built for diagnosing cytomegalovirus status from the catalog of TCR beta chain sequences. TCRdb took this table from immuneACCESS and kept in-frame rearrangements with V and J called. Such tables lack part of the clones; where checked against another copy, unresolved V genes explain under half of the gap, and the rest is unexplained. V and J calls and clone size are those listed in that table; D and trimming were worked out from the DNA. Within this sample are about 120,000 clones, with about 84% of them counted one time only. 4.9% of the sample is held by the ten biggest clonotypes. Donors formed part of the validation cohort, which comprised about 120 subjects and was distinct from the first cohort of under 850 subjects.

The sequence is built from TRBV6-1 and TRBJ2-7; 10 of the junction bases match TRBD1. The sequencing input was PBMCs. This receptor was identified in a man between 18 and 35 years old in good health and CMV-seronegative. The DNA sequence is given as TGTGCCAGCAGTGAATTCTGGACAGGGGGTCTTAACGAGCAGTACTTC. This yields the protein CASSEFWTGGLNEQYF.